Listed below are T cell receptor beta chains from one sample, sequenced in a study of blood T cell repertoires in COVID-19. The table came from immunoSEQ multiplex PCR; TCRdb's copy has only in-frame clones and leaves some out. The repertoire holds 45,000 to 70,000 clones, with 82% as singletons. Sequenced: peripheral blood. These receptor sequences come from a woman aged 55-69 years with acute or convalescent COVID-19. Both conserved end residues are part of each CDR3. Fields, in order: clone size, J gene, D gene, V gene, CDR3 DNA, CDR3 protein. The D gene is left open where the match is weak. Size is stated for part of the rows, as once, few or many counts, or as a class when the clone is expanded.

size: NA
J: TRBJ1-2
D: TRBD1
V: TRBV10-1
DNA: TGCGCCAGCAGTGGGGGGACAGGGACTTACCTGAACTATGGCTACACCTTC
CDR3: CASSGGTGTYLNYGYTF

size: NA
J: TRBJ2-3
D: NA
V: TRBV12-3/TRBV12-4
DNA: TGTGCCAGCAGGGGGCTTACAGATACGCAGTATTTT
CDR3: CASRGLTDTQYF

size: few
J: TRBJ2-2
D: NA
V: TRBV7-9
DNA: TGTGCCAGCAGCTTAGTCGACAACCCGAACACCGGGGAGCTGTTTTTT
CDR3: CASSLVDNPNTGELFF

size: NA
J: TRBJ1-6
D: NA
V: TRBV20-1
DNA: TGCAGTGCTAGTAGCGAGACAGGAGAGAACTCACCCCTCCACTTT
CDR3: CSASSETGENSPLHF

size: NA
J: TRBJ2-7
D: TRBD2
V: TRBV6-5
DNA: TGTGCCAGCACGACTAGCGGGGGTTCCTACGAGCAGTACTTC
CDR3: CASTTSGGSYEQYF

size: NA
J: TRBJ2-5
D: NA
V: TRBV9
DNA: TGTGCCAGCTCACTAGCTGGCGAGACCCAGTACTTC
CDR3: CASSLAGETQYF

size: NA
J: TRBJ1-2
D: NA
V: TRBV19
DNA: TGTGCCAGTAGTATCGGTACAGAACATGGCTACACCTTC
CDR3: CASSIGTEHGYTF

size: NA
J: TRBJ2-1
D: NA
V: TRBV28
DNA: TGTGCCAGCACCCTCAAAGCCAGGGCTTACAATGAGCAGTTCTTC
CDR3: CASTLKARAYNEQFF

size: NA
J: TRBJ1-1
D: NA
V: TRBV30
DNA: TGTGCTGGAGCCAAGAGGTTAGCTGAAGCTTTCTTT
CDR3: CAGAKRLAEAFF

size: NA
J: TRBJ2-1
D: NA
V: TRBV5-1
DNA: TGCGCCAGCAGCTTGGGAACACAGTCCTACAATGAGCAGTTCTTC
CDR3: CASSLGTQSYNEQFF

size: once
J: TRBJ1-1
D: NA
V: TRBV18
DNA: TGTGCCAGCTCACCCAGGTTGGCAGAAAGCACAACTGAAGCTTTCTTT
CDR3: CASSPRLAESTTEAFF

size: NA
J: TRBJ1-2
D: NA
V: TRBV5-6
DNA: TGTGCCAGCAGCGTCGGGGGAGGCTACACCTTC
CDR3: CASSVGGGYTF

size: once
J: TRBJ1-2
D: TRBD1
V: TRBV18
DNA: TGTGCCAGCAACCGGGACAGAACTTTTAACTATGGCTACACCTTC
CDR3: CASNRDRTFNYGYTF

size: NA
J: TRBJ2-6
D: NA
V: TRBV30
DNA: TGTGCCTGGAGGGGGAACTACAGGACTGGGGCCAACGTCCTGACTTTC
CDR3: CAWRGNYRTGANVLTF

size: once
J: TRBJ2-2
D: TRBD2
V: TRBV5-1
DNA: TGCGCCAGCAGGCCTCTAGCGGGGGGGACCGCGAACACCGGGGAGCTGTTTTTT
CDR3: CASRPLAGGTANTGELFF

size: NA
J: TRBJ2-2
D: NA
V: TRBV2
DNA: TGTGCCTTAGGAGAGACCCAACCCGGGGAGCTGTTTTTT
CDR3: CALGETQPGELFF

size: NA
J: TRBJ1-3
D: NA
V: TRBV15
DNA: TGTGCCACCAGCTATCTCTATGGGCACACCATATATTTT
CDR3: CATSYLYGHTIYF

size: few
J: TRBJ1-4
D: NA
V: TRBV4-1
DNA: TGCGCCAGCAGCCAAGTGGTGGCGGTGAGGGAAAAACTGTTTTTT
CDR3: CASSQVVAVREKLFF

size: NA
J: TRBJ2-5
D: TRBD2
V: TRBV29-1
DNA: TGCAGCGTTGCGAGCGGGGGGGCGGAGACCCAGTACTTC
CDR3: CSVASGGAETQYF

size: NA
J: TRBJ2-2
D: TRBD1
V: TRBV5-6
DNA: TGTGCCAGCAGCTGGGACAGGGCCGGGGAGCTGTTTTTT
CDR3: CASSWDRAGELFF

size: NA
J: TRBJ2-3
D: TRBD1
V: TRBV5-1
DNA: TGCGCCAGCATAGGGGGCGCAGATACGCAGTATTTT
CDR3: CASIGGADTQYF

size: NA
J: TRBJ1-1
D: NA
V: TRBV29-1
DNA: TGCAGCGTCCTACTCCCGTCGAACACTGAAGCTTTCTTT
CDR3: CSVLLPSNTEAFF

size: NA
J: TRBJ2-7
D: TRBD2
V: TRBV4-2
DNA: TGTGCCAGCAGTCCGACTAGCGGGGGACCCGAGCAGTACTTC
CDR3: CASSPTSGGPEQYF

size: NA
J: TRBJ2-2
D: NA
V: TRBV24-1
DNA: TGTGCCACCAGTGGCGGAACCGGGGAGCTGTTTTTT
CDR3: CATSGGTGELFF

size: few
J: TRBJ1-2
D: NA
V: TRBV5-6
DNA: TGTGCCAGCAGCCCTGACAGCCTCTATGGCTACACCTTC
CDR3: CASSPDSLYGYTF

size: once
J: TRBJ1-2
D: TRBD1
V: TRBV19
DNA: TGTGCCAGTAGTCACAGGGGTGGAGGCTACACCTTC
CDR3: CASSHRGGGYTF

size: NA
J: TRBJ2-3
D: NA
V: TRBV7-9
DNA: TGTGCCAGCAGCGTAAGCACAGATACGCAGTATTTT
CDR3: CASSVSTDTQYF

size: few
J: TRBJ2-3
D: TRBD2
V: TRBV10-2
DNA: TGCGCCAGCAGGATGCGGGGGGGAGATACGCAGTATTTT
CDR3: CASRMRGGDTQYF

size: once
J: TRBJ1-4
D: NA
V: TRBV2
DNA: TGTGCCAGCAGCCTGGACAGAAGGAATGAAAAACTGTTTTTT
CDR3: CASSLDRRNEKLFF

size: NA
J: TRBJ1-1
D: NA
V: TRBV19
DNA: TGTGCCAGTCTAGGGAACACTGAAGCTTTCTTT
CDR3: CASLGNTEAFF

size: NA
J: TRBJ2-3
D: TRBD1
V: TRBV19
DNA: TGTGCCAGTAGTATATCCCAGGGGGCACAAGATACGCAGTATTTT
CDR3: CASSISQGAQDTQYF

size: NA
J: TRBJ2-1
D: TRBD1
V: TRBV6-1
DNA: TGTGCCAGCAGTGAAGCCGACGGACAGGGCAATGAGCAGTTCTTC
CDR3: CASSEADGQGNEQFF

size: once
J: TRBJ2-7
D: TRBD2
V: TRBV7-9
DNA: TGTGCCAGCAGCTTATTTCTGGCGGGGGAGTCCGAGCAGTACTTC
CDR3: CASSLFLAGESEQYF

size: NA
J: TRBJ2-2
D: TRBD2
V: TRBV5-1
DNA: TGCGCCAGCAGCGAGCGGGGGGACACCGGGGAGCTGTTTTTT
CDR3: CASSERGDTGELFF

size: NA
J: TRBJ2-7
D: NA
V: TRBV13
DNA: TGTGCCAGCAGCTTATGGGAGAGGGACTACGAGCAGTACTTC
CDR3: CASSLWERDYEQYF

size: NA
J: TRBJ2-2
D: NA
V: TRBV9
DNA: TGTGCCAGCAGCGGGCCGACAGGGAACACCGGGGAGCTGTTTTTT
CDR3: CASSGPTGNTGELFF

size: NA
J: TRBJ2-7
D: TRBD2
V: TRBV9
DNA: TGTGCCAGCAGCGGAGGACTAGCGGGGGGCCCATCCGGGCAGTACTTC
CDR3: CASSGGLAGGPSGQYF

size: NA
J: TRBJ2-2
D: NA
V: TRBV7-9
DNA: TGTGCCGGTACAGGCAGGGGGAACACCGGGGAGCTGTTTTTT
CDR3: CAGTGRGNTGELFF

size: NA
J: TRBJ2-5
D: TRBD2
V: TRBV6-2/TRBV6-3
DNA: TGTGCCAGCAGTCGACTAGCGGCTTTGGAGACCCAGTACTTC
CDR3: CASSRLAALETQYF

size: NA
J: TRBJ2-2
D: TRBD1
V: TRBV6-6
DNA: TGTGCCAGCAGTCCTGGGCTAGGGACAGACTTTACCGGGGAGCTGTTTTTT
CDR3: CASSPGLGTDFTGELFF

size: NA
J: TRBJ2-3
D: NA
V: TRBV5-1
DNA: TGCGCCAGCAGCTTGATGGTCAGAACAGATACGCAGTATTTT
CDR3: CASSLMVRTDTQYF

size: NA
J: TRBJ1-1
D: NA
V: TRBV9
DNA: TGTGCCAGCAGCGTAGTACAGGCATCATCGTGGACTGAAGCTTTCTTT
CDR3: CASSVVQASSWTEAFF

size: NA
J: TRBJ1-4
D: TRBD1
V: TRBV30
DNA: TGTGCCTGGAGCCAGGGGGCCCGCAATGAAAAACTGTTTTTT
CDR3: CAWSQGARNEKLFF

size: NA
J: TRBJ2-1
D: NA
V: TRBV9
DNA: TGTGCCAGCAGCGTAGCTGATGCGGGGGCCCCTCAGGGTCTGTTCTTC
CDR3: CASSVADAGAPQGLFF

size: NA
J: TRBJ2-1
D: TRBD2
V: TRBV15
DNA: TGTGCCACCAGCAGAGCCCGACTAGCACCCTACAATGAGCAGTTCTTC
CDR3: CATSRARLAPYNEQFF

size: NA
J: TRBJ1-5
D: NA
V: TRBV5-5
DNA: TGTGCCAGCAGCTTGGGACAGGCCTTCAATCAGCCCCAGCATTTT
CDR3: CASSLGQAFNQPQHF